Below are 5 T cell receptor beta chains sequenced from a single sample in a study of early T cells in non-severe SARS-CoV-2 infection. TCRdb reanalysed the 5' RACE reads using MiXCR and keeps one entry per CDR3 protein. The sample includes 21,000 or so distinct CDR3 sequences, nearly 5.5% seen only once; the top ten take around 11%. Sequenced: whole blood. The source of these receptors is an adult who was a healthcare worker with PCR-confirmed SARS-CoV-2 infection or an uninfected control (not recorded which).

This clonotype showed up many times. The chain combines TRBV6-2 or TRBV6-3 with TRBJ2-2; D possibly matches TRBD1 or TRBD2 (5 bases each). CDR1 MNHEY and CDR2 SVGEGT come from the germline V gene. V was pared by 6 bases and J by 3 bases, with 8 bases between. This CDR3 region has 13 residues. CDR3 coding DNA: TGTGCCAGCAGCGGGACGGACACCGGGGAGCTGTTTTTT. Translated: CASSGTDTGELFF.

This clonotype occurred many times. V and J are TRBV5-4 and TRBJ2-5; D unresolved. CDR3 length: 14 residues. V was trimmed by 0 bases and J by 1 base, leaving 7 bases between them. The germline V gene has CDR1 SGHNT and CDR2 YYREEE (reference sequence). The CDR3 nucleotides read TGTGCCAGCAGCTTGGATGCTACCCAAGAGACCCAGTACTTC. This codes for CASSLDATQETQYF.

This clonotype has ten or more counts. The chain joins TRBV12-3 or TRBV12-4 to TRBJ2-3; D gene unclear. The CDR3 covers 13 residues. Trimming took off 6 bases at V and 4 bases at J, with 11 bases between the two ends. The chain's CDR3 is CASSSFVPDTQYF. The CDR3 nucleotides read TGTGCCAGCAGCTCTTTCGTGCCAGATACGCAGTATTTT.

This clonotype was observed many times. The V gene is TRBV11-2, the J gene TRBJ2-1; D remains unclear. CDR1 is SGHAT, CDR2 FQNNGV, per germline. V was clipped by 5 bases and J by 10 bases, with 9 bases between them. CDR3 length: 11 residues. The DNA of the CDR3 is TGTGCCAGCAGCGGAACGGTGGAGCAGTTCTTC. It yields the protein CASSGTVEQFF.

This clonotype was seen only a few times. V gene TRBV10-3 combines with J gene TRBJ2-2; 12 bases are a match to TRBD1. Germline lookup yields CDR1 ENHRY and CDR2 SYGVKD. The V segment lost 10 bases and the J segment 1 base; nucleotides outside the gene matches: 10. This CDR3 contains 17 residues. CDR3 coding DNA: TGTGCCACCGAGGGACAGGGGGCGAGTATGAACACCGGGGAGCTGTTTTTT. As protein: CATEGQGASMNTGELFF.